These 26 T cell receptor beta chains share one sample of origin, sequenced in a study of blood T cell repertoires in COVID-19. Libraries were prepared by immunoSEQ multiplex PCR; TCRdb keeps only in-frame clonotypes and omits some of them. Among around 130,000 clones listed, approximately 83% were seen once. The specimen sequenced was peripheral blood. Receptor source: a woman aged 45-65 years with acute or convalescent COVID-19.

The chain employs TRBV19 and TRBJ2-2, with a weak D call TRBD1 (5 bases). Germline-derived CDR1 and CDR2 are LNHDA and SQIVND (reference sequence). This CDR3 region has 14 residues. V was trimmed by 6 bases and J by 2 bases, leaving 10 bases between them. The CDR3 protein is CASSQGSNTGELFF. The DNA for the CDR3 is TGTGCCAGTAGCCAGGGTTCAAACACCGGGGAGCTGTTTTTT.

The table lists this clone with a few counts. The rearrangement joins TRBV3-1 (or the pseudogene TRBV3-2) to TRBJ2-7; a weak D match, TRBD2 (6 bases). Trimming pared 4 bases from V and 0 bases from J, leaving 10 bases between. The germline gives CDR1 LGHDT, CDR2 YNNKEL (reference sequence). The CDR3 totals 14 residues. The CDR3 is CASSRGVGSYEQYF. CDR3 nucleotides: TGTGCCAGCAGCCGGGGGGTGGGCTCCTACGAGCAGTACTTC.

The V call is TRBV5-6, the J call TRBJ2-7; tentative D call: TRBD1 (7 bases). CDR1 is SGHDT, CDR2 YYEEEE, per germline. V dropped 4 bases and J dropped 3 bases, with 17 bases sitting between them. This CDR3 spans 15 amino acids. The CDR3 DNA reads TGTGCCAGCAGCCGCTCAGGGGGGTTGGGCTACGAGCAGTACTTC. It encodes CASSRSGGLGYEQYF.

The V gene is TRBV5-1, the J gene TRBJ1-3; the D gene is possibly TRBD1 (5 bases). V was shortened by 4 bases and J by 0 bases, with 14 bases between the two germline ends. The germline V gene has CDR1 SGHRS and CDR2 YFSETQ. The CDR3 consists of 16 residues. The CDR3 DNA reads TGCGCCAGCAGCCTGGGGGTGGGCGACTCTGGAAACACCATATATTTT. It translates to CASSLGVGDSGNTIYF.

This chain joins TRBV30 and TRBJ2-3, with 8 positions matching TRBD2. The ends lost 3 bases at V and 1 base at J; junction bases unmatched: 9. CDR1 is GTSNPN, CDR2 SVGIG, per germline (reference sequence). The CDR3 is made up of 16 amino acids. The CDR3 DNA sequence: TGTGCCTGGAGATTAAGGTCGGGGGGGCGCACAGATACGCAGTATTTT. Protein sequence: CAWRLRSGGRTDTQYF.

The rearrangement uses TRBV29-1 and TRBJ1-2; D might be TRBD1 (5 bases). Germline assignment: CDR1 SQVTM and CDR2 ANQGSEA. V lost 7 bases, J lost 4 bases, and 16 bases lay in between. This CDR3 is 13 amino acids long. The CDR3 region has the DNA TGCAGCGCCCAAGTCGGGGGAGGCTATGGCTACACCTTC. This translates into CSAQVGGGYGYTF.

This clone showed up just a few times. This chain links TRBV6-5 with TRBJ2-1; D perhaps matches TRBD2 (6 bases). The CDR3 consists of 14 residues. V was cut by 7 bases and J by 9 bases, with 19 bases left in between. Germline CDR1 reads MNHEY; CDR2 reads SVGAGI. CDR3 sequence: CASNSRGMIGEQFF. Written as DNA, the CDR3 is TGTGCCAGCAATTCCCGGGGGATGATAGGTGAGCAGTTCTTC.

The chain is built from TRBV19 and TRBJ1-3; unclear D gene. With 5 bases removed from V and 2 bases from J, the gap between germline ends came to 13 bases. Per the germline V gene, CDR1 is LNHDA and CDR2 is SQIVND (reference sequence). This CDR3 is 15 amino acids long. CDR3 sequence: CASSAAGPTGNTIYF. The CDR3 DNA is TGTGCCAGTAGTGCTGCTGGGCCGACTGGAAACACCATATATTTT. Full variable domain (rest looked up from reference TRBV19 and TRBJ1-3): DGGITQSPKYLFRKEGQNVTLSCEQNLNHDAMYWYRQDPGQGLRLIYYSQIVNDFQKGDIAEGYSVSREKKESFPLTVTSAQKNPTAFYLCASSAAGPTGNTIYFGEGSWLTVV.

The J gene is TRBJ1-1, the V gene TRBV30; 8 nucleotides agree with TRBD1. CDR1 and CDR2 (germline): GTSNPN, SVGIG (reference sequence). The CDR3 totals 17 residues. After removal of 3 bases from V and 0 bases from J, the junction contained 12 bases not matched to a gene. CDR3 coding DNA: TGTGCCTGGAGGCTAGACAGGGGAGGGGTCATGAACACTGAAGCTTTCTTT. This sequence encodes CAWRLDRGGVMNTEAFF.

This CDR3 is CASSSPVSGNTIYF. In nucleotides, the CDR3 is TGTGCCAGCAGCTCCCCGGTCTCTGGAAACACCATATATTTT. The chain couples TRBV5-4 to TRBJ1-3; D is unresolved. The CDR3 sequence is 14 residues long. V was shortened by 3 bases and J by 0 bases, with 7 bases between the two germline ends. Germline values: CDR1 SGHNT, CDR2 YYREEE (reference sequence).

This clone was observed a few times. The rearrangement uses TRBV7-3 and TRBJ2-1, with D possibly TRBD2 on 5 matching bases. The germline V gene has CDR1 SGHTA and CDR2 FQGTGA. The CDR3 extends over 15 amino acids. The germline V and J ends were trimmed by 0 bases and 3 bases, with 9 bases remaining between them. The DNA of the CDR3 is TGTGCCAGCAGCTTAACGTATGCGGGCTACAATGAGCAGTTCTTC. Translation gives CASSLTYAGYNEQFF.

The genes are TRBV5-1 and TRBJ1-1, with D possibly being TRBD1 (5 bases). The CDR3 has 14 residues. Trimming stripped 4 bases from V and 0 bases from J, with 10 bases between. Looked up from germline, CDR1 is SGHRS and CDR2 is YFSETQ. The CDR3 region is CASSPMTVNTEAFF. CDR3 bases: TGCGCCAGCAGCCCTATGACAGTGAACACTGAAGCTTTCTTT.

J is TRBJ1-6 and V is TRBV6-5; 7 bases align to TRBD1. V lost 7 bases, J lost 10 bases, and 7 bases stayed unmatched. Germline CDR1 reads MNHEY; CDR2 reads SVGAGI. The CDR3 contains 13 residues. CDR3 in amino acids: CASTSPGGSPLHF. The CDR3 nucleotides read TGTGCCAGCACGTCCCCAGGGGGGTCACCCCTCCACTTT.

The chain couples TRBV19 to TRBJ2-4; D is perhaps TRBD2 (7 bases). In germline, CDR1 is LNHDA, CDR2 SQIVND (reference sequence). The germline V and J ends were trimmed by 6 bases and 7 bases, with 13 bases remaining between them. This CDR3 is built from 13 residues. CDR3 protein: CASRDRGGNIQYF. CDR3 DNA sequence: TGTGCCAGTAGAGATAGGGGGGGGAACATTCAGTACTTC.

The V gene is TRBV6-6, the J gene TRBJ1-2; weak D call: TRBD1 (6 bases). This CDR3 region has 14 residues. Germline CDR1 MNHNY, CDR2 SVGAGI (reference sequence). V shed 6 bases and J shed 8 bases, with 19 bases lying between them. In DNA form, the CDR3 reads TGTGCCAGCAGCGTCGGTCGGGGGCGGGAGGGCTACACCTTC. Translated: CASSVGRGREGYTF.

The chain is built from TRBV16 and TRBJ2-7, with D unclear. The V and J ends lost 4 bases and 0 bases respectively, with 7 bases between them. Germline CDR1 is KGHSY and CDR2 is FQNENV. This CDR3 is built from 13 residues. CDR3 sequence (DNA): TGTGCCAGCAGCCGAACAGTCTCCTACGAGCAGTACTTC. The encoded protein is CASSRTVSYEQYF.

The chain links TRBV2 to TRBJ1-2, with D perhaps matching TRBD1 (6 bases). The CDR3 sequence is 16 residues long. Looked up from germline, CDR1 is SNHLY and CDR2 is FYNNEI. Trimming left V 4 bases short and J 3 bases short, with 18 bases between. CDR3 residues: CASSGGRADRHYGYTF. In DNA form, the CDR3 reads TGTGCCAGCAGTGGAGGCCGGGCCGACAGGCACTATGGCTACACCTTC. Using reference TRBV2 and TRBJ1-2 for the parts outside the CDR3, the full variable domain is EPEVTQTPSHQVTQMGQEVILRCVPISNHLYFYWYRQILGQKVEFLVSFYNNEISEKSEIFDDQFSVERPDGSNFTLKIRSTKLEDSAMYFCASSGGRADRHYGYTFGSGTRLTVV.

The chain is built from TRBV15 and TRBJ1-4; no definite D call. The germline V and J ends were trimmed by 0 bases and 0 bases, with 14 bases remaining between them. The CDR3 is 18 residues long. Germline V CDR1 and CDR2: LNHNV, YYDKDF (reference sequence). CDR3 amino acids: CATSREAFRAATNEKLFF. CDR3 DNA sequence: TGTGCCACCAGCAGAGAGGCTTTCCGTGCCGCAACTAATGAAAAACTGTTTTTT.

The chain couples TRBV9 to TRBJ1-4, with TRBD1 matching 9 bases. CDR3 length: 16 amino acids. Looked up from germline, CDR1 is SGDLS and CDR2 is YYNGEE. V gave up 0 bases and J gave up 8 bases; unmatched junction bases: 8. CDR3 nucleotide sequence: TGTGCCAGCAGCGTAGCTCCGACAGGGGGAGGGGAAAAACTGTTTTTT. Protein: CASSVAPTGGGEKLFF.

The chain is built from TRBV19 and TRBJ1-2; 10 positions match TRBD1. Germline V gene sequence: CDR1 LNHDA, CDR2 SQIVND (reference sequence). CDR3 length equals 16 residues. Trimming removed 4 bases from V and 5 bases from J; junction bases left unmatched: 10. CDR3: CASSTRQGAAPYGYTF. The DNA of the CDR3 is TGTGCCAGTAGTACCAGACAGGGGGCGGCTCCTTATGGCTACACCTTC.

The rearrangement joins TRBV4-2 to TRBJ1-4, with D possibly TRBD1 on 6 matching bases. Germline values: CDR1 LGHNA, CDR2 YNFKEQ. The V end lost 4 bases, the J end lost 5 bases, and 14 bases lay between the germline ends. The CDR3 runs 15 residues. The CDR3 coding sequence is TGTGCCAGCAGCCTACACAGGGATGGGAATGAAAAACTGTTTTTT. Protein product: CASSLHRDGNEKLFF.

This chain connects TRBV11-2 to TRBJ2-2; 9 bases map to TRBD2. Germline V gene sequence: CDR1 SGHAT, CDR2 FQNNGV. The CDR3 extends over 16 amino acids. The V segment lost 1 base and the J segment 4 bases; nucleotides outside the gene matches: 4. CDR3: CASSLALAGSTGELFF. CDR3 sequence (DNA): TGTGCCAGCAGCTTAGCTCTAGCGGGGAGCACCGGGGAGCTGTTTTTT.

About this clone itself: At one of its ends the junction is not consistent with the germline gene, which may arise from a read error. The chain combines TRBV6-5 with TRBJ1-1; no clear D gene. Germline V gene lookup returns CDR1 MNHEY and CDR2 SVGAGI. This CDR3 is 13 amino acids long. CDR3 sequence: CVSVQDGNTEAFF. CDR3 bases: TGTGTCAGCGTCCAGGATGGGAACACTGAAGCTTTCTTT.

This chain uses TRBV24-1 with TRBJ2-3, with 10 nucleotides matching TRBD2. The CDR3 contains 15 residues. The V and J ends lost 6 bases and 6 bases, in that order; junction bases with no gene match: 8. Per the germline V gene, CDR1 is KGHDR and CDR2 is SFDVKD. CDR3 in amino acids: CATSKSGGAYDTQYF. In DNA form, the CDR3 reads TGTGCCACCAGTAAAAGCGGGGGGGCCTATGATACGCAGTATTTT.

The chain recombines TRBV11-3 with TRBJ2-1; TRBD2 aligns across 7 bases. The CDR3 runs 16 residues. V was pared by 0 bases and J by 0 bases, with 2 bases of the junction left unmatched. Germline V gene lookup returns CDR1 SGHNT and CDR2 YENEEA. CDR3: CASSLEGGYSYNEQFF. CDR3 bases: TGTGCCAGCAGCTTAGAGGGAGGGTACTCCTACAATGAGCAGTTCTTC.

V gene TRBV10-3 combines with J gene TRBJ1-5, with D hard to call. V lost 4 bases and J 6 bases, leaving 10 bases between the germline ends. The CDR3 contains 13 residues. CDR1 and CDR2 from the germline V gene are ENHRY and SYGVKD. In DNA, the CDR3 is TGTGCCATCAGTGCCGCTGAGGCTCAGCCCCAGCATTTT. Protein sequence: CAISAAEAQPQHF.